This TCR beta chain was recovered during a study of OX40 agonist ivuxolimab in advanced cancers. Whole-study context: Dose-escalation patients suffered from hepatocellular carcinoma, melanoma, renal cell or head and neck cancer. Eligibility rules accepted prior anti-PD-1, anti-PD-L1 or anti-CTLA-4 therapy, and under 45% had some. Study conclusions and caveats: Nonresponders included some who also had low normalized T-cell clonal expansion.

As for this clone: The antigen is undetermined.

CDR3 length: 13 residues. V lost 5 bases and J lost 2; bases outside the gene matches: 2. CDR1 KGHSH and CDR2 LQKENI come from the germline V gene. Here immunoSEQ multiplex PCR was the method, and the copy in TCRdb shows in-frame clones only, minus some. The data contain around 72,000 clones, about 85% of them seen just once; the ten biggest clones take up about 17%. The V gene is TRBV18, the J gene TRBJ1-1; 7 bases are shared with TRBD1. This clonotype was sampled from an adult with an advanced solid tumor such as melanoma, head and neck, liver or kidney cancer. Sequenced here: CD4+ or CD8+ T cells sorted from blood, sampled in a trial of the OX40 agonist ivuxolimab. The CDR3: CASSNRGNTEAFF. The CDR3 DNA is TGTGCCAGCTCAAACAGGGGAAACACTGAAGCTTTCTTT.